This T cell receptor (beta chain) was identified in a study of cytomegalovirus exposure and HLA in healthy donors (dated by TCRdb to about 2017). Background on the whole study: According to an earlier analysis of around 600 of the donors, about 179 million T cells yielded some 120 million unique TCR beta sequences and 276 Gb of sequence data. An early release that covered some 630 HLA-typed donors contained approximately 300 gigabases of sequencing data and around 85 million unique TCR sequences. Of the roughly 400 genotyped donors, 81% were placed in the genetic ancestry cluster associated with self-reported Caucasian donors. The study was designed to test whether signatures of past pathogen exposure could be identified by cataloging public T cell receptors. The study profiled the T cell repertoires of hundreds of subjects by immunosequencing and related them to cytomegalovirus serostatus. Along with the approximately 650-subject first cohort, a separate validation cohort of around 110 different subjects was used. High-throughput TCR immunosequencing, statistical association of individual TCRs with disease status, and machine learning were combined to predict cytomegalovirus infection status. A later analysis re-analyzed previously published TCR beta repertoires from 500 to 700 donors and added high-resolution HLA genotyping to study TCR occurrence patterns. In the later analysis, no new phenotypic data were used to find candidate immune exposures; instead, reliance was placed on TCR beta sequences and their occurrence across donors. An earlier analysis of around 540 of the donors applied high-throughput TCR beta sequencing to assess whether each TCR beta V gene segment acted as functional or pseudogenic. Donor age, sex, ethnicity and CMV serostatus were collected together with the repertoire data. A later genetic analysis took genome-wide SNP genotypes for about three fifths of the 666 donors and used that subset as a discovery cohort. Every repertoire in the discovery cohort had been generated on one and the same sequencing platform. Both class I and class II loci were covered by HLA typing, at four-digit resolution. Typing coverage varied by locus: about 629-630 donors for A, B, C, DRB1 and DQB1; under 550 for DQA1; over 600 for DPA1; around 450 for DPB1. Several DR-DQ haplotypes were treated as single units for association and clustering because of strong linkage in the cohort. Among about 410 genotyped donors of the cohort, an average of approximately 200,000 unique TCR beta nucleotide sequences was sequenced per donor, of which 15% to 20% were non-productive.

Library method: the immunoSEQ multiplex PCR assay. For the multiplex PCR, a mixture combining 60 forward primers for TCR Vbeta segments and 13 reverse primers for TCR Jbeta segments was used. Amplification of the CDR3 region of rearranged TCR beta genes was performed with a multiplex PCR assay on genomic DNA. Amplified TCR beta libraries were sequenced as 87-base-pair reads on the Illumina HiSeq System. Regarding the original processing steps: In a later analysis, 70 million to 95 million unique TCR beta chains were counted across the 690 or so repertoires, and roughly 11 million of these chains were shared by at least two donors. Raw reads were error-corrected and collapsed into unique sequences with a nearest-neighbor algorithm that merged closely related sequences to remove PCR and sequencing errors. To assign V, D and J gene segments, CDR3 sequences were aligned to IMGT reference sequences. For a sequence to be retained, at least a six-nucleotide match to both a V gene segment and a J gene segment was required. A rearrangement was called productive if the CDR3 had no stop codons and remained in frame with V and J, and every other rearrangement was called non-productive. Following IMGT convention, CDR3 was defined as the stretch from the second conserved V-encoded cysteine to the conserved J-encoded phenylalanine. The earlier analysis of about 570 of the donors excluded any sequence lacking an unambiguous match to a single V gene segment. An earlier analysis of some 610 of the donors called V segments functional above 56.7% productive rearrangements and segregating when the between-donor standard deviation exceeded 5%. To diagnose cytomegalovirus status from the catalog of TCR beta chain sequences, a statistical classification framework was built. In a later analysis, TCR nucleotide sequences were compared against IMGT/GENE-DB human TR gene sequences so that V and J genes could be assigned. The TCRdist pipeline was used in a later analysis to assign CDR3 sequences and most-parsimonious VDJ recombination scenarios. In a later analysis, each TCR beta chain was defined by its CDR3 amino acid sequence together with its V-gene family, and reads without a unique V-gene family were excluded. As a way to deal with suspected cross-contamination and a sequencing artifact, a later analysis dropped 450 to 700 nucleotide sequences that were highly shared and had low generation probability. In a later analysis, a clonal expansion index for each public chain was calculated from normalized within-repertoire ranks of inferred template counts. In a later analysis, generation probabilities were computed using a VDJ recombination model fitted to out-of-frame rearrangements, and the results were checked against IGoR. Hypergeometric tests were used in a later analysis to score TCR-TCR, TCR-HLA and TCR-CMV co-occurrence, with a repertoire-size bias correction applied to the TCR pairs. In a later analysis, false discovery rates were estimated by permuting HLA or CMV assignments 20 times. In a later analysis, co-occurring TCRs were grouped with DBSCAN, and TCRdist sequence similarity was added when clustering was performed within HLA-allele-positive subsets. For co-occurrence clustering, repertoires with fewer than 30,000 or more than 120,000 public chains were excluded, along with about five repertoires with anomalous nucleotide sharing. What TCRdb holds here is the immuneACCESS table cut down to in-frame rearrangements. Part of the clones is not present; checked against another copy, under half of the missing clones reflect an unresolved V gene, and the others are unexplained. Clone size and the V and J calls come from that table; the DNA yielded D and trimming. The sample records about 190,000 clones, 75% to 85% of which are singletons. The top ten clonotypes cover 0.5% to 0.8% of the sample.

Results and caveats for the whole study, not just this receptor: The only immune exposure information available for the cohort was CMV serostatus. According to the authors, the approach could potentially be generalized to other disease states and immunological phenotypes. The cohort was sequenced for TCR beta chains only, and without alpha or paired-chain data the features that could be detected were limited. Roughly uniform sequencing depth across donors was assumed in presence/absence analyses, although this assumption may not hold. Because some donors lacked HLA typing at each locus, the association tests relied only on the typed subset. Correlated functional status among segregating V segments might reflect linkage disequilibrium, but an unknown experimental factor could not be ruled out. The classifier was reported to diagnose cytomegalovirus status with high specificity and sensitivity in both the original cohort and the validation cohort. A further reported finding was that TCR beta sequences accurately predicted the HLA-A and HLA-B alleles for most subjects in the first cohort. Most CMV-associated TCR beta chains appeared to be HLA-restricted in a later analysis, and the HLA associations seemed to be driven largely by CMV exposure. About 15 rarely observed V segments, including chromosome 9 orphons, were excluded from the earlier analysis of a few hundred of the donors because counts were too low. A group of highly shared sequence variants was considered likely to be a technical artifact of the sequencing pipeline. In vitro tests confirmed that three of the cytomegalovirus-associated TCR beta chains recognize cytomegalovirus antigens. In a later genetic analysis, fewer N-insertions in productive TCRs were reported among donors in an Asian-associated ancestry cluster than the approximately 710-donor mean. In a later analysis, the rate of TCR association differed among HLA loci, with DRB1 alleles having the most associated TCRs and HLA-C alleles having the fewest. Across donors, most TCR sequences were observed very rarely, whereas some public TCRs were present in many individuals. An earlier analysis of around 500 of the donors showed that most TCR beta V segments appeared in productive rearrangements either about 87% or about 30% of the time, which broadly matched IMGT annotations. The study gave a list of 150 to 200 TCR beta chains associated with cytomegalovirus. In a later analysis, several top co-occurrence clusters were reported to appear linked to parvovirus B19, influenza, CMV and Epstein-Barr virus. A later analysis found that HLA-associated TCR beta chains were more clonally expanded and had lower generation probabilities than equally common non-associated chains. Some IMGT-functional V segments, including TRBV6-2 and TRBV6-3, could not be distinguished by the 87-base-pair reads and were therefore excluded. Specific HLA alleles were associated with more than 15,000 TCR beta sequences at a false discovery rate of 0.05 in a later analysis. Assigning TCR associations to individual alleles was difficult when HLA alleles, especially DR and DQ, strongly co-occurred. An association between a missense DCLRE1C variant and V-gene and J-gene trimming of TCR beta chains was found in a later genetic analysis and replicated in an independent cohort.

Details on this clone: Its target antigen remains unknown. Per-nucleotide qualities are absent, and no much larger clonotype sits a single base away.

The V and J ends are trimmed by 7 bases and 5 bases, leaving 26 bases between them. The cysteine opens and the phenylalanine closes a CDR3 of 17 amino acids. Kept here is only the CDR3 DNA, which spans 51 bases and is read in frame from base 1. CDR1 MGHDK and CDR2 SYGVNS are derived from the germline V gene. In total, approximately 690 healthy bone marrow donors made up the cohort. Cohort members were all nominally healthy when sampled, although unrecorded immune exposures were likely present. The donor was CMV seronegative and belonged to the group of around 350 seronegative cohort members. A peripheral blood sample was collected from each donor, and TCR beta sequencing was performed on peripheral blood mononuclear cells. The Qiagen DNeasy Blood Extraction Kit was used to extract genomic DNA from the blood cell samples.

This receptor chain uses TRBV25-1 and TRBJ2-5; TRBD2 is possibly the D segment (7 matching bases). Sequencing was carried out using PBMCs. The source is a boy aged 5 to 17 in good health and CMV-seronegative. The CDR3 region has the sequence CASTRGGGRSVGETQYF. The sequence in DNA is TGTGCCAGCACCCGAGGGGGGGGGCGAAGTGTCGGGGAGACCCAGTACTTC.